Following are 8 T cell receptor beta chains from one sample sequenced in a study of CD8 T cells in Susac syndrome. It was with random hexamers that roughly 0.45 to 1 ug RNA was reverse transcribed. TCRdb analysed the immunoSEQ multiplex PCR reads with MiXCR anew, one entry per CDR3 protein. The repertoire has more than 200,000 distinct CDR3 sequences, about 95% of them found once; the top ten carry around 0.15%. The sequencing sample was made of CD4+ T cells from PBMCs. The receptors were gathered from a human donor with Susac syndrome.

V usage is TRBV29-1 and J usage is TRBJ1-1, with 9 bases matching TRBD1. Germline values: CDR1 SQVTM, CDR2 ANQGSEA. V was pared by 6 bases and J by 4 bases, with 6 bases of the junction left unmatched. This CDR3 has 13 residues. The CDR3 protein is CSVGTGLPTEAFF. The CDR3 DNA reads as TGCAGCGTCGGGACAGGGCTGCCCACTGAAGCTTTCTTT.

The rearrangement joins TRBV21-1 to TRBJ2-6. TRBV21-1 represents a pseudogene. There are 13 residues in the CDR3. This CDR3 reads CASTETGANVLTF. CDR3 DNA: TGTGCCAGCACCGAAACTGGGGCCAACGTCCTGACTTTC.

This chain uses TRBV3-1 with TRBJ1-2, with TRBD1 as a possible D gene (6 bases). Germline CDR1 LGHDT, CDR2 YNNKEL (reference sequence). CDR3 length: 13 amino acids. The ends were cut back, 1 base at V and 4 bases at J, with 7 bases in the middle. The CDR3 coding sequence is TGTGCCAGCAGCCAAGTGGACAGCTATGGCTACACCTTC. Protein product: CASSQVDSYGYTF.

V usage is TRBV20-1 and J usage is TRBJ2-5, with D perhaps matching TRBD1 (6 bases). This CDR3 comprises 13 residues. Germline values: CDR1 DFQATT, CDR2 SNEGSKA (reference sequence). With 5 bases removed from V and 1 base from J, the gap between germline ends came to 11 bases. CDR3 nucleotides: TGCAGTGCTTACCGGGACACCCAAGAGACCCAGTACTTC. It specifies CSAYRDTQETQYF.

V is TRBV20-1 and J is TRBJ1-1; D is uncertain. Per germline, CDR1 DFQATT and CDR2 SNEGSKA (reference sequence). V lost 4 bases and J lost 0, with 12 bases in between. This CDR3 contains 14 residues. In nucleotides, the CDR3 is TGCAGTGCTATGGGAGACACCTTGAACACTGAAGCTTTCTTT. It specifies CSAMGDTLNTEAFF.

The rearrangement joins TRBV24-1 to TRBJ1-6; D is unclear. This CDR3 spans 18 amino acids. CDR1 is KGHDR, CDR2 SFDVKD, per germline. The V gene lost 1 base and the J gene lost 7 bases, with 19 bases spanning the gap. CDR3 DNA sequence: TGTGCCACCAGTGATTTAGGACGGGAGCCCGTTCTAAATTCACCCCTCCACTTT. Translation: CATSDLGREPVLNSPLHF.

The chain recombines TRBV5-4 with TRBJ1-2, with 8 positions matching TRBD1. Germline V gene data show CDR1 as SGHNT and CDR2 as YYREEE (reference sequence). The J segment lost 6 bases and the V segment lost 5 bases, leaving 6 bases of the junction unmatched. The CDR3 has 13 residues. Here the CDR3 DNA reads TGTGCCAGCAGTCGGACAGGGAGCAATGGCTACACCTTC. Its protein product is CASSRTGSNGYTF.

The chain has TRBV27 and TRBJ2-7; D is unresolved. Germline assignment: CDR1 MNHEY and CDR2 SMNVEV (reference sequence). Between the trimmed V and J ends, which lost 0 bases and 1 base, there was a span of 10 bases. This CDR3 region has 15 residues. This chain's CDR3 is CASSLSDAESYEQYF. The CDR3 DNA is TGTGCCAGCAGTTTATCGGATGCAGAATCCTACGAGCAGTACTTC.